These 7 T cell receptor beta chains were sequenced from one sample in a study of T cells after yellow fever vaccination. In TCRdb, the 5' RACE reads were re-called with MiXCR into one record per CDR3 protein. This table has hundreds of thousands of distinct CDR3 sequences, approximately 13% appearing once. The sample in question was PBMCs, obtained on the day of the yellow fever booster vaccination. These receptors originate from a man under 40 who received the YFV17D yellow fever vaccine.

This clonotype was observed a few times. V usage is TRBV20-1 and J usage is TRBJ1-2, with D possibly TRBD1 on 5 matching bases. V was shortened by 3 bases and J by 0 bases, with 11 bases between the two germline ends. CDR1 and CDR2 from the germline V gene are DFQATT and SNEGSKA (reference sequence). The CDR3 is 14 residues long. CDR3 in DNA: TGCAGTGCTAGTTCGGGGCCAACTAACTATGGCTACACCTTC. Translated, it gives CSASSGPTNYGYTF.

This clonotype occurred a few times. DNA for the CDR3: TGCGCCAGCAGCGAACTGGGACTCCCTTCACCCCTCCACTTT. Translated, it gives CASSELGLPSPLHF. The chain has TRBV5-1 and TRBJ1-6; possible D gene TRBD1, 5 bases. This CDR3 has 14 amino acids. Germline V gives CDR1 SGHRS, CDR2 YFSETQ. V was trimmed by 4 bases and J by 9 bases, leaving 14 bases between them.

This sequence joins TRBV7-2 and TRBJ2-5; 7 nucleotides agree with TRBD2. CDR3 length equals 13 residues. V lost 8 bases to trimming and J lost 3 bases; unmatched junction nucleotides: 6. Germline V gene data show CDR1 as SGHTA and CDR2 as FQGNSA. CDR3 nucleotides: TGTGCCAGCCGACTAGCCCCGAAAGAGACCCAGTACTTC. The encoded protein is CASRLAPKETQYF.

The CDR3 reads CASSEYSGELFF. In DNA, the CDR3 is TGTGCCAGCAGTGAATATTCCGGGGAGCTGTTTTTT. The chain recombines TRBV25-1 with TRBJ2-2, with D unclear. Germline lookup yields CDR1 MGHDK and CDR2 SYGVNS. Between the trimmed V and J ends, which lost 0 bases and 6 bases, there was a span of 2 bases. CDR3 length: 12 residues.

This clonotype was found a few times. The chain links TRBV6-1 to TRBJ1-6; perhaps TRBD1 as D (5 bases). CDR3 length: 18 amino acids. Germline V gene data show CDR1 as MNHNS and CDR2 as SASEGT. With 5 bases removed from V and 5 bases from J, the gap between germline ends came to 22 bases. This CDR3 is CASSTGRPVRLDNSPLHF. CDR3 bases: TGTGCCAGCAGTACGGGGCGGCCAGTTCGACTCGATAATTCACCCCTCCACTTT.

This clonotype was recorded a few times. The chain recombines TRBV27 with TRBJ2-7; 8 positions agree with TRBD2. The germline V gene has CDR1 MNHEY and CDR2 SMNVEV (reference sequence). The ends lost 6 bases at V and 3 bases at J; junction bases unmatched: 10. The CDR3 consists of 15 residues. The DNA of the CDR3 is TGTGCCAGCAGGACCCCGGGGGGGGTCGGCTACGAGCAGTACTTC. Amino acid sequence: CASRTPGGVGYEQYF.

The CDR3 loop reads CATSSGRGATNEKLFF. As DNA, the CDR3 is TGTGCCACCAGCAGCGGGCGGGGAGCAACTAATGAAAAACTGTTTTTT. J is TRBJ1-4 and V is TRBV15; D not certain. The V and J ends lost 3 bases and 0 bases respectively, with 11 bases between them. CDR3 size: 16 residues. The germline CDR1 and CDR2 sequences are LNHNV and YYDKDF (reference sequence). The complete variable domain, with remaining parts taken from reference TRBV15 and TRBJ1-4, reads DAMVIQNPRYQVTQFGKPVTLSCSQTLNHNVMYWYQQKSSQAPKLLFHYYDKDFNNEADTPDNFQSRRPNTSFCFLDIRSPGLGDTAMYLCATSSGRGATNEKLFFGSGTQLSVL.